This T cell receptor beta chain was retrieved from a study of shared clonotypes between healthy human individuals (dated by TCRdb to about 2020). Background for the entire study: The cohort included a few men and a couple of women between 18 and 49 years of age. Per donor, three plates each were used for CD4 naive and CD4 memory, two for CD8 naive, and one for CD8 memory. Per donor, leukapheresis produced somewhere between about 0.9 and 9 billion PBMCs. To estimate repertoire size and how much clonotypes are shared between individuals, the study performed deep sequencing of blood TCR repertoires from five healthy adults. Different laboratories and diverse techniques were used to prepare libraries and sequence TCR repertoires, to increase sequencing depth and limit assay-specific biases.

The donors were healthy, HIV-negative adults with no recently reported acute infections or vaccinations. Every donor was a Caucasian adult living in Nashville, Tennessee, USA. CD4+ T cells were enriched through magnetic negative selection, after which naive cells were positively selected on CD45RA and the remaining negative fraction served as the memory subset. Blood was collected by leukapheresis, and PBMCs were isolated by Ficoll-Histopaque density gradient centrifugation and then cryopreserved in liquid nitrogen vapor phase. Analytical flow cytometry was used to check the purity and quantity of each magnetically sorted T cell population. From each sorted fraction, genomic DNA was isolated and quantified by UV absorbance on a Nanodrop 2000c. Using the deep immunoSEQ assay, TCR CDR3 regions were amplified from genomic DNA by multiplex PCR. Extracted genomic DNA from each cell subset was distributed evenly across all wells of several immunoSEQ 96-well plates, and each plate was treated as a replicate. For sorted subsets, around 0.2 ug genomic DNA, equal to some 30,000 T cell genomes, was loaded into each replicate PCR. The purified libraries were quantified using a Qubit 3.0 fluorometer, sized with a Bioanalyzer 2100, and then quantified again using the KAPA Library Quantification kit. Every immunoSEQ 96-well plate was sequenced on a separate single-read 150-cycle Illumina NextSeq 550 flow cell. For the original study's pipeline: Because the immunoSEQ output held only junctional sequences and lacked quality scores, the filtering could not match the filtering applied to full-length reads. Sequences were annotated with PyIR, a Python wrapper for IgBLAST v1.9, and V/J genes and CDR3 were assigned using IMGT germline references. Reads with weak V/J assignments (E-value above 1e-6), missing CDR3, stop codons, out-of-frame junctions, or ambiguous translated residues were removed. V3J clonotypes were defined by identical inferred V gene, J gene, and CDR3 amino acid sequence. The percentage overlap between two repertoires was calculated by dividing the number of shared unique clonotypes by the size of the smaller repertoire. Richness of each repertoire was evaluated using RTK rarefaction, the Chao1 estimator, and Recon v2.1 estimates of unobserved clonotypes. Generation probabilities for all TCRbeta clonotypes obtained by the gDNA method from a handful of donors were computed using OLGA. TCRdb took over this immuneACCESS table, retaining in-frame rearrangements with V and J assigned. Such tables are incomplete; in checked studies, under half of the missing clones stem from an unresolved V gene, and the remainder is unexplained. The V and J calls and the clone size are those of that table, but D and trimming were determined from the DNA. The sample table shows 950,000 to 1,300,000 clones, and about 80% are seen once. 1.4% to 1.5% of the sample comes from the top ten.

CDR1 and CDR2 are drawn from the germline V gene (reference sequence): SSHAT, FNYEAQ. Its CDR3 holds 13 amino acids, cysteine through phenylalanine. The kept DNA is CDR3 alone, 39 bases in frame from the first base. On the study overall, not on this receptor specifically: Pairwise subsampling led to the expectation that sequencing depth would affect the degree of clonotype sharing among donors. Sampling was limited to blood, and TCR repertoires in tissue likely differ from TCR repertoires in blood. Compared with non-shared clonotypes, clonotypes shared by all four sorted-subset donors had higher generation probabilities. Incomplete sequencing was indicated by rarefaction of sorted-subset datasets, despite the large sequencing depth. Across a handful of donors, around 5% of naive CD4, over 3% of naive CD8, 2.3% of memory CD4, and about 0.44% of memory CD8 clonotypes were shared. The small number of donors limited the genetic and exposure-history diversity represented. Estimated clonotype richness was generally larger for naive than for memory subsets.

Turning to this clone: No cognate antigen has been identified for it. An end of the junction does not agree with germline; a read error may underlie this.

This sequence was found in a man aged 18 to 30 in good health. This chain is built from TRBV7-7 and TRBJ2-6; the D gene assignment is ambiguous. Sequencing was carried out using memory CD4+ T cells sorted from blood. According to the study, the label for this sample's cell subset or site signals: CD45RA-negative fraction. This receptor carries the CDR3 CASSSGGANVLTF. The nucleotide sequence reads as follows: TGTGCTAGCAGCTCAGGTGGGGCCAACGTCCTGACTTTC.